The text below deals with one T cell receptor (beta chain). Its target is not known. This record belongs to a study of human thymus T cells. Study-level points and caveats: The authors found apparently biased V and J gene usage in thymic and blood repertoires.

Corrective surgery for congenital heart defects was being performed on the healthy Finnish infants who were the donors. Only four of the eight donors provided a 0.5-1 mL blood sample. TCRdb keeps only in-frame clones here, not all; method: immunoSEQ multiplex PCR. The sample holds approximately 46,000 clones, roughly 94% seen once. The CDR3 consists of 16 residues. Germline CDR1 and CDR2: SGHRS and YFSETQ. Trimming cost V 4 bases and J 5 bases; bases outside gene matches: 13. The TCR sequence derives from a girl less than two years old with a congenital heart defect but otherwise immunologically healthy. The chain employs TRBV5-1 and TRBJ2-5, with TRBD2 identical over 8 bases. Sequencing input: blood. CDR3: CASSLAGTRGRETQYF. CDR3 DNA: TGCGCCAGCAGCCTCGCCGGGACTAGAGGGAGGGAGACCCAGTACTTC.